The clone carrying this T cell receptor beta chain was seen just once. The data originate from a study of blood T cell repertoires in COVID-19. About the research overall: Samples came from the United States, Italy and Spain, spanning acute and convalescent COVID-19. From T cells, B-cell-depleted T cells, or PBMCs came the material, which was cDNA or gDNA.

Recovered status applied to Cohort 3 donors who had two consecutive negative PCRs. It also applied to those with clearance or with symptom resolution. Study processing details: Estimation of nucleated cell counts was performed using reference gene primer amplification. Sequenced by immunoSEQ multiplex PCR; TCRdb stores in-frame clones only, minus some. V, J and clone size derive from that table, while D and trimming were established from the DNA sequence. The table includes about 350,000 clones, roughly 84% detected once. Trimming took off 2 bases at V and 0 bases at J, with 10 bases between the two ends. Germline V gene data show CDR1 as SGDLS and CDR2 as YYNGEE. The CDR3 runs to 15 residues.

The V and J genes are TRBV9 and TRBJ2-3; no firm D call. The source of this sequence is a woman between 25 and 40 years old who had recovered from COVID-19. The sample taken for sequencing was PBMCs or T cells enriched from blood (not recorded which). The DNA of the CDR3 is TGTGCCAGCAGCGTCGGTAACCCTAGCACAGATACGCAGTATTTT. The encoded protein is CASSVGNPSTDTQYF.